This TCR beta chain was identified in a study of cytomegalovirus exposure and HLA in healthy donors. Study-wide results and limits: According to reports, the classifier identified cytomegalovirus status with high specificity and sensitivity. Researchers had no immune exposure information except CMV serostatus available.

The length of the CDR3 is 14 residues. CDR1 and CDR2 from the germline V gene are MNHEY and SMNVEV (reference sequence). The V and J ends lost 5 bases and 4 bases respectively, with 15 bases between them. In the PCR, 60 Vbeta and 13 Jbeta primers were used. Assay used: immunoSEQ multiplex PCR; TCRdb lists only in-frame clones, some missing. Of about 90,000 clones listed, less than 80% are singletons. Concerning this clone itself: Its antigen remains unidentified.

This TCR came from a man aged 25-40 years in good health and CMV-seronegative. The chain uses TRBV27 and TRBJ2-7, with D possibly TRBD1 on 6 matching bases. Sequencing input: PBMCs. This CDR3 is CASSPGTPVYEQYF. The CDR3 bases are TGTGCCAGCAGTCCCGGGACACCCGTTTACGAGCAGTACTTC.